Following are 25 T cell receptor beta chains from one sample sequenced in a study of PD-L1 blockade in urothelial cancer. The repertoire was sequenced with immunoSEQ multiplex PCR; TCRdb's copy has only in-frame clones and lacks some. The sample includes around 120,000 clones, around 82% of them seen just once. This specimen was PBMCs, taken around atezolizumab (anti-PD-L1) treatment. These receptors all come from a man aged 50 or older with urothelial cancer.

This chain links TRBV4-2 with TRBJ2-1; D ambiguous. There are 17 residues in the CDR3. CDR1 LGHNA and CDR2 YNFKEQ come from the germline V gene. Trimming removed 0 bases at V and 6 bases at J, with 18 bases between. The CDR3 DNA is TGTGCCAGCAGCCAAGATTTGTCAGCTTCGGGTCTCAATGAGCAGTTCTTC. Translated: CASSQDLSASGLNEQFF.

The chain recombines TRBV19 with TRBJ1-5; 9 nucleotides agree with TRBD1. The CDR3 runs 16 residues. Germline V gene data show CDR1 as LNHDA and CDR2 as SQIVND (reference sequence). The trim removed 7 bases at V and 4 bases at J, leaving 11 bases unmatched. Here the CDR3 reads CASMGRDRAMNQPQHF. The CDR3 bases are TGTGCCAGTATGGGGCGGGACAGGGCAATGAATCAGCCCCAGCATTTT.

The CDR3, as DNA: TGCAGCGTTGGGCCCGGGACAGGGGAGACCCAGTACTTC. Protein product: CSVGPGTGETQYF. This chain joins TRBV29-1 and TRBJ2-5; TRBD1 matches at 9 bases. V gave up 4 bases and J gave up 5 bases; unmatched junction bases: 5. The germline V gene has CDR1 SQVTM and CDR2 ANQGSEA. This CDR3 has 13 residues. Full variable domain (missing parts from reference TRBV29-1 and TRBJ2-5): SAVISQKPSRDICQRGTSLTIQCQVDSQVTMMFWYRQQPGQSLTLIATANQGSEATYESGFVIDKFPISRPNLTFSTLTVSNMSPEDSSIYLCSVGPGTGETQYFGPGTRLLVL.

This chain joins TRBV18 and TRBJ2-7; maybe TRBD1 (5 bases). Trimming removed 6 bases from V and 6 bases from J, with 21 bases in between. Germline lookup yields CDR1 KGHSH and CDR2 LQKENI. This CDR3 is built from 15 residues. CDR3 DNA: TGTGCCAGCTCCTACATGGGCAGGGCCTCTGGCGAGCAGTACTTC. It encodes CASSYMGRASGEQYF.

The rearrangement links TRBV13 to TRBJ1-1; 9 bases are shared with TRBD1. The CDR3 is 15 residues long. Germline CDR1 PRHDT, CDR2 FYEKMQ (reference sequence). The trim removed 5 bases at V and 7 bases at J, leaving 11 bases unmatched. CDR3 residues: CASSPGGQGLGEAFF. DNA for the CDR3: TGTGCCAGCAGCCCAGGGGGACAGGGTCTGGGTGAAGCTTTCTTT.

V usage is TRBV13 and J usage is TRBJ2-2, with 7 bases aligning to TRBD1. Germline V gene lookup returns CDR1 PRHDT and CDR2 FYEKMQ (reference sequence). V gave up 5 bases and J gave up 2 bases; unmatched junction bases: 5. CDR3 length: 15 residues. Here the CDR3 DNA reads TGTGCCAGCAGCCCCGGGACAGTTAACACCGGGGAGCTGTTTTTT. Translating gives CASSPGTVNTGELFF.

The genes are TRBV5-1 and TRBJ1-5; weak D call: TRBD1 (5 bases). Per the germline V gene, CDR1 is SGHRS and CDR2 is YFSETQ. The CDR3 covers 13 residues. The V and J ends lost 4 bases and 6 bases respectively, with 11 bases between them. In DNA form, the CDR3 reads TGCGCCAGCAGCCCTGGTGGGGCTCAGCCCCAGCATTTT. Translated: CASSPGGAQPQHF.

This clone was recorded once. CDR3 amino acids: CASSPRSTSGVNEQFF. DNA for the CDR3: TGTGCCAGCAGCCCCCGATCGACTAGCGGGGTCAATGAGCAGTTCTTC. V usage is TRBV7-8 and J usage is TRBJ2-1; 11 nucleotides agree with TRBD2. From germline, CDR1 is SGHVS and CDR2 FQNEAQ. V lost 5 bases, J lost 6 bases, and 9 bases stayed unmatched. This CDR3 spans 16 amino acids.

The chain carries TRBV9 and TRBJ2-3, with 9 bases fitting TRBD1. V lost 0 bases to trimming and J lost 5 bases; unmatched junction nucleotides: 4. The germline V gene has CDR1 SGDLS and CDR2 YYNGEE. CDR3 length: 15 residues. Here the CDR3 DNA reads TGTGCCAGCAGCGTAGAGGGACAGGGCGGAGATACGCAGTATTTT. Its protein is CASSVEGQGGDTQYF. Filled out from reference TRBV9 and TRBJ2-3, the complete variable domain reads DSGVTQTPKHLITATGQRVTLRCSPRSGDLSVYWYQQSLDQGLQFLIQYYNGEERAKGNILERFSAQQFPDLHSELNLSSLELGDSALYFCASSVEGQGGDTQYFGPGTRLTVL.

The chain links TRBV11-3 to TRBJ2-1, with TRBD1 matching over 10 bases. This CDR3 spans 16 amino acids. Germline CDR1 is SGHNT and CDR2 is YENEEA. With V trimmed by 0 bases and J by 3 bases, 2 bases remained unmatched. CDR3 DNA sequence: TGTGCCAGCAGCTTAGAGACAGGGGGCCACTACAATGAGCAGTTCTTC. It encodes CASSLETGGHYNEQFF.

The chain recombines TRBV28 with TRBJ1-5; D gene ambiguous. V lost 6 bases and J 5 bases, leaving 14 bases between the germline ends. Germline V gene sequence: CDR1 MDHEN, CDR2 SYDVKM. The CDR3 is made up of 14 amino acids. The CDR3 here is CASSSGGSHQPQHF. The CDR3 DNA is TGTGCCAGCAGCAGTGGAGGCTCCCATCAGCCCCAGCATTTT.

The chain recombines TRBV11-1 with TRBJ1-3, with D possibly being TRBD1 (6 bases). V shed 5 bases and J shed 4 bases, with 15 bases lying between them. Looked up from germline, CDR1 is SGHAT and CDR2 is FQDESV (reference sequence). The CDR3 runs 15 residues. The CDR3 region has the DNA TGTGCCAGCAGCCCGTACTCCGGGACAGGAAACACCATATATTTT. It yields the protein CASSPYSGTGNTIYF.

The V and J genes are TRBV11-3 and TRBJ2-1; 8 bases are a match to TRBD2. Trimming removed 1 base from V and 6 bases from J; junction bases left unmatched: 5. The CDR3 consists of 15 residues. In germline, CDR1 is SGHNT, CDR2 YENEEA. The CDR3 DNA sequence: TGTGCCAGCAGCTTAGTTACTAGCGGCCCCAATGAGCAGTTCTTC. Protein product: CASSLVTSGPNEQFF.

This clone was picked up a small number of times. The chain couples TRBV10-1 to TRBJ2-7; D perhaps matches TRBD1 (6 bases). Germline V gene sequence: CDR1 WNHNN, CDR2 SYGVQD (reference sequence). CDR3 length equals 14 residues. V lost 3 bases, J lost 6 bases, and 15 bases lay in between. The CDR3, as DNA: TGCGCCAGCAGTGAATCCCAGGGGCTTAGCGAGCAGTACTTC. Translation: CASSESQGLSEQYF.

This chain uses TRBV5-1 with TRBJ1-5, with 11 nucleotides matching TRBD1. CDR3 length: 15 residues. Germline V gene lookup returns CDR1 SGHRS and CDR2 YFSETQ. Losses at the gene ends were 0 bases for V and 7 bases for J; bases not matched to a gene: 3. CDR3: CASSLGTGGRQPQHF. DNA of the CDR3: TGCGCCAGCAGCTTGGGGACAGGGGGCCGGCAGCCCCAGCATTTT.

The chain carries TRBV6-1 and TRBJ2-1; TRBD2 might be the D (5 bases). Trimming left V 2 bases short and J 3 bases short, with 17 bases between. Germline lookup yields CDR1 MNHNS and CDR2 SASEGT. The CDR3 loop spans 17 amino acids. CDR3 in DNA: TGTGCCAGCAGTGAATTCCCCTTGCGGGTTGTCTACAATGAGCAGTTCTTC. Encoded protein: CASSEFPLRVVYNEQFF.

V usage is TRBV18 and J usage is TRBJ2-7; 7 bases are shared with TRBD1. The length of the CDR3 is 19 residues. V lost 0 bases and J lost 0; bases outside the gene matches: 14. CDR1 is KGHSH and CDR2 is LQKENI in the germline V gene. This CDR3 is CASSPPPGGTKEISYEQYF. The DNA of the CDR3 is TGTGCCAGCTCACCACCGCCAGGGGGTACGAAGGAAATCTCCTACGAGCAGTACTTC.

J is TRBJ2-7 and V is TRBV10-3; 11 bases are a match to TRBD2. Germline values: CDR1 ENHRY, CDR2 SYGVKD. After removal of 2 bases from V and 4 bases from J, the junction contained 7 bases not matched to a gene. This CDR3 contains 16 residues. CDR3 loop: CAISEGLAGSGYEQYF. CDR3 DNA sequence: TGTGCCATCAGTGAGGGACTAGCGGGTTCGGGTTACGAGCAGTACTTC.

The CDR3 nucleotides read TGTGCCAGCAGACGCGGGACAGGGGCAGATACGCAGTATTTT. Translated: CASRRGTGADTQYF. The chain uses TRBV5-6 and TRBJ2-3; 10 bases align to TRBD1. CDR1 SGHDT and CDR2 YYEEEE come from the germline V gene. With 5 bases clipped from V and 4 bases from J, the junction kept 4 bases outside the gene matches. The CDR3 sequence is 14 residues long.

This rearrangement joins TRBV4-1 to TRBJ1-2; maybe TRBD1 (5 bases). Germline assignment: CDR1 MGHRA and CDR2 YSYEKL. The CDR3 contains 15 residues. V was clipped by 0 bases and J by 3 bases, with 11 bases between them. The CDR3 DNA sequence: TGCGCCAGCAGCCAAGATCCGGGGGGTCACTATGGCTACACCTTC. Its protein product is CASSQDPGGHYGYTF.

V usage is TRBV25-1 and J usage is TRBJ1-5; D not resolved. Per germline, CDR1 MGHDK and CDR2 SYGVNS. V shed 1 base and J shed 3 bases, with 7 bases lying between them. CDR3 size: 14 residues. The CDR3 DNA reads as TGTGCCAGCAGTGAATTTTCTCTCAATCAGCCCCAGCATTTT. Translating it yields CASSEFSLNQPQHF.

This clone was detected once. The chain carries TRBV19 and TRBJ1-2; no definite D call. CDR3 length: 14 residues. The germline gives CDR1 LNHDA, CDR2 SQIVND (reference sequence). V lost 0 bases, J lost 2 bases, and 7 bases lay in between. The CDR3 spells CASSIDRANYGYTF. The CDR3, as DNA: TGTGCCAGTAGTATAGATCGAGCCAACTATGGCTACACCTTC.

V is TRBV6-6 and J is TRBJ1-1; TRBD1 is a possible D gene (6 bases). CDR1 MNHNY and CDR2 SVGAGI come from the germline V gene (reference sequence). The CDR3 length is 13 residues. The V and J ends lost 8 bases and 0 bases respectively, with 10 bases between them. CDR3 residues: CASGRGMNTEAFF. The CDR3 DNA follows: TGTGCCAGCGGCAGGGGTATGAACACTGAAGCTTTCTTT.

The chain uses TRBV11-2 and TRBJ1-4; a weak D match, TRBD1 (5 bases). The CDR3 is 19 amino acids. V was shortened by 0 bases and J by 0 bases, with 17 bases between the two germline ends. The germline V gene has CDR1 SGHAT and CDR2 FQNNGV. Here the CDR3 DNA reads TGTGCCAGCAGCTTAGATCGGCAGGGTGCATTTGCAACTAATGAAAAACTGTTTTTT. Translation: CASSLDRQGAFATNEKLFF. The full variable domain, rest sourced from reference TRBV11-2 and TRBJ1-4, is EAGVAQSPRYKIIEKRQSVAFWCNPISGHATLYWYQQILGQGPKLLIQFQNNGVVDDSQLPKDRFSAERLKGVDSTLKIQPAKLEDSAVYLCASSLDRQGAFATNEKLFFGSGTQLSVL.

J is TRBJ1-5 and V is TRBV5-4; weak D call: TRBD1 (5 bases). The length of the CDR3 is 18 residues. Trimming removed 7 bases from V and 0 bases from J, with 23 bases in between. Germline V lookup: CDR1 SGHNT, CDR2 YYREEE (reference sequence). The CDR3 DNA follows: TGTGCCAGCTACCCAATTGAATCAGGGCAACATAGCAATCAGCCCCAGCATTTT. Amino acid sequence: CASYPIESGQHSNQPQHF.